Each of the 16 T cell receptor beta chains below was sequenced from the same sample in a study of CD8+ T cells in alopecia areata. As the sequencing template, cDNA was produced by extracting RNA and reverse transcribing it. The protocol was immunoSEQ multiplex PCR, while the TCRdb copy is restricted to in-frame clones and leaves out a portion. The sample includes about 140,000 clones, 62% seen only once; the top ten take roughly a third. The source material was CD8+ T cells sorted from blood. The origin of the receptors is a human donor in good health.

DNA of the CDR3: TGTGCCAGCAGTGAAGCCGGGGTTGGGGCGGGAGGCTACACCTTC. Translated, it gives CASSEAGVGAGGYTF. This sequence joins TRBV25-1 and TRBJ1-2; a possible D gene is TRBD1 (5 bases). Germline V gene lookup returns CDR1 MGHDK and CDR2 SYGVNS. The ends were cut back, 2 bases at V and 8 bases at J, with 18 bases in the middle. CDR3 size: 15 residues.

The rearrangement links TRBV9 to TRBJ2-1; D may be TRBD2 (5 bases). Trimming left V 2 bases short and J 5 bases short, with 8 bases between. The CDR3 is made up of 13 amino acids. Germline lookup yields CDR1 SGDLS and CDR2 YYNGEE. DNA for the CDR3: TGTGCCAGCAGCGTTTCCGGGGACAATGAGCAGTTCTTC. Translated, it gives CASSVSGDNEQFF. Full variable domain (missing parts from reference TRBV9 and TRBJ2-1): DSGVTQTPKHLITATGQRVTLRCSPRSGDLSVYWYQQSLDQGLQFLIQYYNGEERAKGNILERFSAQQFPDLHSELNLSSLELGDSALYFCASSVSGDNEQFFGPGTRLTVL.

The V gene is TRBV29-1, the J gene TRBJ1-2; a weak D match, TRBD1 (6 bases). V was pared by 3 bases and J by 14 bases, with 10 bases between. Germline V gene data show CDR1 as SQVTM and CDR2 as ANQGSEA. This CDR3 has 9 amino acids. In DNA, the CDR3 is TGCAGCGTTGATCAGGGGTGGACCTTC. This translates into CSVDQGWTF. Combining the CDR3 with reference TRBV29-1 and TRBJ1-2 gives the whole variable domain SAVISQKPSRDICQRGTSLTIQCQVDSQVTMMFWYRQQPGQSLTLIATANQGSEATYESGFVIDKFPISRPNLTFSTLTVSNMSPEDSSIYLCSVDQGWTFGSGTRLTVV.

Turning to this clone: A read error may be the cause here, since a much bigger clone is one base away. The chain is built from TRBV5-6 and TRBJ2-1; D gene ambiguous. CDR3 length: 11 amino acids. The V gene lost 4 bases and the J gene lost 3 bases, with 2 bases spanning the gap. CDR1 SGHDT and CDR2 YYEEEE come from the germline V gene. CDR3 residues: CASSVYNEQFF. The CDR3 DNA reads TGTGCCAGCAGCGTCTACAATGAGCAGTTCTTC.

The chain recombines TRBV9 with TRBJ1-1; unclear D gene. Trimming took 0 bases from V and 0 from J, leaving 9 bases between them. Germline V CDR1 and CDR2: SGDLS, YYNGEE. The CDR3 contains 15 residues. The CDR3 DNA reads as TGTGCCAGCAGCGTAGCTATGGCAGTGAACACTGAAGCTTTCTTT. It yields the protein CASSVAMAVNTEAFF.

This clone was detected only a few times. The chain joins TRBV28 to TRBJ2-1, with 8 nucleotides matching TRBD2. The length of the CDR3 is 16 residues. Germline assignment: CDR1 MDHEN and CDR2 SYDVKM. The V and J ends lost 2 bases and 9 bases, in that order; junction bases with no gene match: 12. CDR3 amino acids: CASSLRHRGRNVEQFF. Here the CDR3 DNA reads TGTGCCAGCAGTTTAAGACACCGCGGGAGGAATGTTGAGCAGTTCTTC.

The rearrangement uses TRBV29-1 and TRBJ2-7; D is perhaps TRBD2 (5 bases). The CDR3 sequence is 12 residues long. Trimming removed 7 bases from V and 2 bases from J, with 12 bases in between. Looked up from germline, CDR1 is SQVTM and CDR2 is ANQGSEA. The CDR3 sequence is CSAGGSPYEQYF. For the CDR3, the DNA is TGCAGCGCGGGTGGGAGTCCCTACGAGCAGTACTTC.

CDR3 DNA: TGTGCTAGTGGTTTGGTGGAGACAGTCCCTAACTATGGCTACACCTTC. Encoded protein: CASGLVETVPNYGYTF. The chain is built from TRBV12-5 and TRBJ1-2; possible D gene TRBD1, 5 bases. The germline V and J ends were trimmed by 0 bases and 0 bases, with 11 bases remaining between them. This CDR3 spans 16 amino acids. Germline CDR1 is LGHNT and CDR2 is FRNRAP.

This clone was found a few times. V and J are TRBV27 and TRBJ2-7; unclear D gene. Trimming took off 5 bases at V and 0 bases at J, with 17 bases between the two ends. This CDR3 spans 16 amino acids. The V gene's germline CDR1 is MNHEY and CDR2 SMNVEV (reference sequence). The CDR3 reads CASSPAAGEVSYEQYF. The DNA for the CDR3 is TGTGCCAGCAGTCCCGCAGCCGGAGAAGTCTCCTACGAGCAGTACTTC.

The chain has TRBV6-5 and TRBJ2-6, with D unresolved. V lost 3 bases to trimming and J lost 0 bases, with 6 bases between them. The CDR3 extends over 15 amino acids. Germline assignment: CDR1 MNHEY and CDR2 SVGAGI. CDR3 loop: CASSYLVSGANVLTF. CDR3 in DNA: TGTGCCAGCAGTTATCTCGTCTCTGGGGCCAACGTCCTGACTTTC.

The chain uses TRBV2 and TRBJ1-5; unclear D gene. CDR1 SNHLY and CDR2 FYNNEI come from the germline V gene. The CDR3 is 17 amino acids. V lost 6 bases, J lost 5 bases, and 23 bases lay in between. The CDR3 bases are TGTGCCAGCAGCGTCGGCGTAGACCTAATCTTCGATCAGCCCCAGCATTTT. Amino acids: CASSVGVDLIFDQPQHF.

This chain uses TRBV7-9 with TRBJ2-5; D is undetermined. Germline values: CDR1 SEHNR, CDR2 FQNEAQ (reference sequence). The CDR3 spans 16 residues. V was shortened by 1 base and J by 5 bases, with 17 bases between the two germline ends. CDR3 residues: CASSLGLEGYGETQYF. CDR3 coding DNA: TGTGCCAGCAGCTTAGGTCTCGAAGGTTACGGCGAGACCCAGTACTTC. Complete variable domain (other parts from reference TRBV7-9 and TRBJ2-5): DTGVSQNPRHKITKRGQNVTFRCDPISEHNRLYWYRQTLGQGPEFLTYFQNEAQLEKSRLLSDRFSAERPKGSFSTLEIQRTEQGDSAMYLCASSLGLEGYGETQYFGPGTRLLVL.

The genes are TRBV29-1 and TRBJ2-7; 7 nucleotides match TRBD2. CDR3 length: 13 residues. Germline CDR1 and CDR2: SQVTM and ANQGSEA. Unmatched junction bases numbered 8, after V lost 3 bases and J lost 6 bases. The CDR3 spells CSVELEAGSEQYF. Written as DNA, the CDR3 is TGCAGCGTTGAGCTGGAAGCGGGGTCCGAGCAGTACTTC.

This clone is a singleton in its sample. This chain links TRBV4-1 with TRBJ2-7, with 8 bases fitting TRBD2. The CDR3 is 15 residues long. V shed 4 bases and J 2 bases; nucleotides not matched to a gene: 7. Germline V gene data show CDR1 as MGHRA and CDR2 as YSYEKL. CDR3: CASSLRLAGTYEQYF. The CDR3 coding sequence is TGCGCCAGCAGCCTGAGGCTAGCGGGCACCTACGAGCAGTACTTC.

This clone was counted only a few times. The chain combines TRBV27 with TRBJ2-5, with TRBD1 matching 9 bases. The trim removed 7 bases at V and 4 bases at J, leaving 4 bases unmatched. The CDR3 length is 13 residues. Germline loops: CDR1 MNHEY, CDR2 SMNVEV (reference sequence). The chain's CDR3 is CASTGQGSETQYF. The DNA for the CDR3 is TGTGCCAGCACGGGACAGGGCTCAGAGACCCAGTACTTC.

V and J are TRBV27 and TRBJ1-2, with TRBD1 as a possible D gene (5 bases). V was clipped by 6 bases and J by 6 bases, with 14 bases between them. Germline loops: CDR1 MNHEY, CDR2 SMNVEV (reference sequence). The CDR3 is 13 residues long. DNA of the CDR3: TGTGCCAGCAGCCGTCATGTCAGGGATGGCTACACCTTC. This codes for CASSRHVRDGYTF.